This T cell receptor (beta chain) was documented in a study of blood T cell repertoires in COVID-19. Clones were sequenced by immunoSEQ multiplex PCR, and TCRdb holds only the in-frame ones, with some missing. The data contain 81,000 or so clones, 85% of them singletons. V was shortened by 7 bases and J by 7 bases, with 19 bases between the two germline ends. The CDR3 spans 15 residues. The germline V gene encodes CDR1 MGHDK and CDR2 SYGVNS. Material: peripheral blood. The chain combines TRBV25-1 with TRBJ1-4; weak D call: TRBD1 (6 bases). The clonotype was recovered from a man aged 45-65 years with COVID-19, enrolled during active disease. CDR3 protein: CASTDNREIAEKLFF. The CDR3 DNA sequence: TGTGCCAGCACAGACAACAGGGAAATTGCTGAAAAACTGTTTTTT.